The next 28 T cell receptor beta chains were all read from a single sample in a study of Graves' ophthalmopathy and Graves' hyperthyroidism. From RNA, the CDR3 regions of TCR beta chains were amplified and sequenced. The workflow started with a first-round RT-PCR run with HTBI primers and then moved on to a second-round multiplex PCR. TCRdb itself ran the multiplex PCR reads through MiXCR, one entry per CDR3 protein. The sample lists some 15,000 distinct CDR3 sequences, approximately 51% occurring once. Sample: peripheral blood. Source of these receptors: a woman aged 25-40 years with Graves' ophthalmopathy.

Only a few counts were recorded for this clonotype. The chain employs TRBV20-1 and TRBJ1-5; D possibly corresponds to TRBD1 (5 bases). Germline CDR1 is DFQATT and CDR2 is SNEGSKA (reference sequence). There are 15 residues in the CDR3. V shed 3 bases and J shed 4 bases, with 16 bases lying between them. In DNA, the CDR3 is TGCAGTGCTAGGGCGGCAGTGGGGGGGAATCAGCCCCAGCATTTT. Its translation is CSARAAVGGNQPQHF.

In its sample, this clonotype was seen many times. The genes are TRBV18 and TRBJ1-5, with D uncertain. This CDR3 is 12 amino acids long. Germline assignment: CDR1 KGHSH and CDR2 LQKENI. Trimming took 3 bases from V and 4 from J, leaving 4 bases between them. The CDR3 region has the DNA TGTGCCAGCTCACCCCCTAATCAGCCCCAGCATTTT. This encodes CASSPPNQPQHF.

V and J are TRBV29-1 and TRBJ2-7; TRBD2 matches 11 bases. In germline, CDR1 is SQVTM, CDR2 ANQGSEA. This CDR3 has 15 residues. V lost 6 bases and J lost 5; bases outside the gene matches: 12. The CDR3 DNA sequence: TGCAGCGTGAAATCGGGACTAGCGGACGGAAACGAGCAGTACTTC. Protein: CSVKSGLADGNEQYF.

This clonotype was recorded many times. V is TRBV20-1 and J is TRBJ1-3, with D perhaps matching TRBD1 (5 bases). The germline V and J ends were trimmed by 7 bases and 14 bases, with 15 bases remaining between them. The CDR3 is made up of 10 amino acids. Germline V gene sequence: CDR1 DFQATT, CDR2 SNEGSKA (reference sequence). The CDR3 sequence is CSVGTANLYF. The CDR3 DNA reads TGCAGTGTAGGGACTGCCAATTTATATTTT.

V gene TRBV11-2 combines with J gene TRBJ2-3, with no clear D. Trimming cost V 1 base and J 4 bases, with 12 bases left between them. Per germline, CDR1 SGHAT and CDR2 FQNNGV. The CDR3 extends over 15 amino acids. CDR3 nucleotides: TGTGCCAGCAGCTTAGGGGCCATGCTCGCAGATACGCAGTATTTT. Protein: CASSLGAMLADTQYF.

The chain combines TRBV20-1 with TRBJ1-2; no reliable D call. The CDR3 loop spans 11 amino acids. Germline V gene sequence: CDR1 DFQATT, CDR2 SNEGSKA (reference sequence). Between the trimmed V and J ends, which lost 1 base and 0 bases, there was a span of 0 bases. In DNA form, the CDR3 reads TGCAGTGCTAGAGCTAACTATGGCTACACCTTC. Protein: CSARANYGYTF.

There are many counts of this clonotype. This chain uses TRBV27 with TRBJ1-5, with D possibly being TRBD1 (5 bases). The V end was cut by 6 bases, the J end by 3 bases, with 18 bases between. The CDR3 extends over 16 amino acids. Germline V gene sequence: CDR1 MNHEY, CDR2 SMNVEV (reference sequence). The CDR3 protein is CASSPLVSGNNQPQHF. DNA for the CDR3: TGTGCCAGCAGCCCCTTAGTTTCAGGGAACAATCAGCCCCAGCATTTT.

The rearrangement uses TRBV7-2 and TRBJ1-6; D not resolved. CDR1 SGHTA and CDR2 FQGNSA come from the germline V gene. Trimming took off 5 bases at V and 8 bases at J, with 10 bases between the two ends. The CDR3 is 13 amino acids. As DNA, the CDR3 is TGTGCCAGCAGCCCGACACTTTATTCACCCCTCCACTTT. It translates to CASSPTLYSPLHF. The whole variable domain, filled in from reference TRBV7-2 and TRBJ1-6, reads GAGVSQSPSNKVTEKGKDVELRCDPISGHTALYWYRQSLGQGLEFLIYFQGNSAPDKSGLPSDRFSAERTGGSVSTLTIQRTQQEDSAVYLCASSPTLYSPLHFGNGTRLTVT.

The chain carries TRBV20-1 and TRBJ2-5, with D unclear. The length of the CDR3 is 18 residues. The ends were cut back, 0 bases at V and 1 base at J, with 21 bases in the middle. CDR1 is DFQATT and CDR2 is SNEGSKA in the germline V gene (reference sequence). CDR3 bases: TGCAGTGCTAGAGACACTTTGGCCTTATGGGCACTCCAAGAGACCCAGTACTTC. Amino acids: CSARDTLALWALQETQYF.

By its share, this clonotype is medium-sized. The genes are TRBV14 and TRBJ2-6; D not resolved. V was trimmed by 4 bases and J by 3 bases, leaving 7 bases between them. Germline V lookup: CDR1 SGHDN, CDR2 FVKESK. The CDR3 consists of 14 residues. The CDR3 DNA sequence: TGTGCCAGCAGCCTGGATTATGGGGCCAACGTCCTGACTTTC. Amino acid sequence: CASSLDYGANVLTF.

J is TRBJ1-2 and V is TRBV7-2, with TRBD1 identical over 8 bases. CDR1 and CDR2 (germline): SGHTA, FQGNSA. This CDR3 comprises 15 residues. J was trimmed by 7 bases and V by 1 base; bases with no gene match: 8. The CDR3 here is CASSLEGRGRRGYTF. The DNA for the CDR3 is TGTGCCAGCAGCTTAGAGGGCAGGGGGCGACGTGGCTACACCTTC.

This clonotype is judged medium-sized. The chain links TRBV5-1 to TRBJ1-2; D gene ambiguous. This CDR3 comprises 14 residues. V lost 5 bases and J 0 bases, leaving 11 bases between the germline ends. Germline values: CDR1 SGHRS, CDR2 YFSETQ. The chain's CDR3 is CASSRTDANYGYTF. In DNA form, the CDR3 reads TGCGCCAGCAGTCGCACAGATGCTAACTATGGCTACACCTTC.

In regard to this clonotype: A much larger clone differs from this one at a single base, so this may be a read error. The chain employs TRBV20-1 and TRBJ2-2; possibly TRBD2 for D (5 bases). Germline CDR1 is DFQATT and CDR2 is SNEGSKA (reference sequence). The CDR3 sequence is 11 residues long. CDR3 coding DNA: TGCGGTGCTAGGCGGGCCGGGGAGCTGTTTTTT. Protein sequence: CGARRAGELFF.

This chain connects TRBV20-1 to TRBJ2-7; no clear D gene. The CDR3 covers 12 residues. Germline assignment: CDR1 DFQATT and CDR2 SNEGSKA (reference sequence). Trimming took 0 bases from V and 5 from J, leaving 8 bases between them. The CDR3 DNA sequence: TGCAGTGCTAGAGATGGCCTGGACGAGCAGTACTTC. Protein: CSARDGLDEQYF.

The rearrangement uses TRBV2 and TRBJ1-4; 7 bases are a match to TRBD1. The V gene end was trimmed by 5 bases and the J gene end by 4 bases; junction bases not matched to a gene: 7. Germline CDR1 SNHLY, CDR2 FYNNEI. The CDR3 sequence is 15 residues long. This chain's CDR3 is CASSRLGQSNEKLFF. The CDR3 DNA follows: TGTGCCAGCAGTCGATTGGGACAGAGTAATGAAAAACTGTTTTTT.

The V call is TRBV7-2, the J call TRBJ2-5; D is possibly TRBD1 or TRBD2 (5 bases each). The CDR3 contains 17 residues. Between the trimmed V and J ends, which lost 5 bases and 3 bases, there was a span of 22 bases. The germline gives CDR1 SGHTA, CDR2 FQGNSA. CDR3 residues: CASSPPGTQVGKETQYF. The CDR3 nucleotides are TGTGCCAGCAGCCCCCCTGGGACCCAAGTTGGGAAAGAGACCCAGTACTTC.

The chain combines TRBV20-1 with TRBJ1-2; TRBD1 matches at 8 bases. V shed 7 bases and J 7 bases; nucleotides not matched to a gene: 11. The CDR3 contains 13 residues. Germline-derived CDR1 and CDR2 are DFQATT and SNEGSKA (reference sequence). CDR3 protein: CSVLQGEGVGYTF. DNA for the CDR3: TGCAGTGTCTTACAGGGGGAAGGGGTTGGCTACACCTTC.

The genes are TRBV6-4 and TRBJ1-4, with TRBD1 identical over 7 bases. Germline-derived CDR1 and CDR2 are MRHNA and SNTAGT. CDR3 length: 14 residues. Trimming took 11 bases from V and 5 from J; bases not matched to a gene: 11. The DNA for the CDR3 is TGTGCCCCCCAGGGGGGACGGTTGAATGAAAAACTGTTTTTT. Protein sequence: CAPQGGRLNEKLFF.

The chain carries TRBV9 and TRBJ2-5; TRBD2 matches 7 bases. This CDR3 is 15 amino acids long. Germline-derived CDR1 and CDR2 are SGDLS and YYNGEE. J gave up 1 base and V 2 bases, and 5 bases lay outside the gene matches. This CDR3 reads CASSVSGRAQETQYF. CDR3 bases: TGTGCCAGCAGCGTTAGTGGGAGGGCCCAAGAGACCCAGTACTTC.

The chain links TRBV7-6 to TRBJ2-7, with 10 bases lining up with TRBD2. Germline V gene data show CDR1 as SGHVS and CDR2 as FNYEAQ. Trimming removed 3 bases from V and 6 bases from J; junction bases left unmatched: 8. The CDR3 sequence is 15 residues long. The CDR3 DNA is TGTGCCAGCAGCTTTAGCCCTAGCGGGAGCGGCGAGCAGTACTTC. Protein product: CASSFSPSGSGEQYF.

The chain employs TRBV2 and TRBJ1-4; perhaps TRBD1 as D (5 bases). Trimming removed 7 bases from V and 6 bases from J, with 12 bases in between. Germline V gives CDR1 SNHLY, CDR2 FYNNEI. This CDR3 is 13 amino acids long. CDR3 sequence reads: CASTRGAYEKLFF. In nucleotides, the CDR3 is TGTGCCAGCACACGGGGCGCGTATGAAAAACTGTTTTTT.

This clonotype was seen a few times. The chain has TRBV20-1 and TRBJ2-1; 12 bases are a match to TRBD2. Germline trimming cut 6 bases from V and 6 bases from J; bases unmatched to any gene: 12. Germline V gene data show CDR1 as DFQATT and CDR2 as SNEGSKA (reference sequence). This CDR3 comprises 16 residues. The CDR3 reads CSATTSGRWDVNEQFF. Written as DNA, the CDR3 is TGCAGTGCAACGACTAGCGGGAGATGGGACGTCAATGAGCAGTTCTTC.

The chain combines TRBV6-2 or TRBV6-3 with TRBJ2-1, with D maybe TRBD2 (6 bases). Trimming removed 5 bases from V and 5 bases from J, with 13 bases in between. There are 14 residues in the CDR3. Germline V gene sequence: CDR1 MNHEY, CDR2 SVGEGT. In DNA form, the CDR3 reads TGTGCCAGCAGTGAAGCGGGCAGAAACAATGAGCAGTTCTTC. It codes for CASSEAGRNNEQFF.

This clonotype was observed many times. DNA of the CDR3: TGTGCCAGCTCACCACCGATAGTATCTGGAAACACCATATATTTT. It yields the protein CASSPPIVSGNTIYF. The V and J genes are TRBV18 and TRBJ1-3, with D unresolved. The germline V gene has CDR1 KGHSH and CDR2 LQKENI. The V gene lost 0 bases and the J gene lost 1 base, with 7 bases spanning the gap. There are 15 residues in the CDR3.

This chain uses TRBV15 with TRBJ2-2; D is unresolved. Germline V CDR1 and CDR2: LNHNV, YYDKDF (reference sequence). The ends were cut back, 0 bases at V and 0 bases at J, with 5 bases in the middle. This CDR3 contains 15 residues. The CDR3 sequence: CATSRDLSNTGELFF. The CDR3 coding sequence is TGTGCCACCAGCAGAGATTTGTCGAACACCGGGGAGCTGTTTTTT.

Only one count was recorded for this clonotype. The V call is TRBV2, the J call TRBJ1-5; 8 bases match TRBD1. The CDR3 runs 15 residues. Trimming at V came to 5 bases and at J to 4 bases, leaving 7 bases not matched to a gene. From germline, CDR1 is SNHLY and CDR2 FYNNEI. The CDR3 nucleotides are TGTGCCAGCAGTCCTAGGACAGGGAGGAATCAGCCCCAGCATTTT. Translating gives CASSPRTGRNQPQHF.

V gene TRBV20-1 combines with J gene TRBJ1-4; unclear D gene. Trimming cost V 4 bases and J 3 bases, with 15 bases left between them. The germline V gene encodes CDR1 DFQATT and CDR2 SNEGSKA (reference sequence). The CDR3 runs to 15 residues. The CDR3 region is CSAKDTTVANEKLFF. The CDR3 coding sequence is TGCAGTGCTAAAGACACCACCGTAGCTAATGAAAAACTGTTTTTT.

V and J are TRBV7-2 and TRBJ2-2; no clear D gene. The germline V and J ends were trimmed by 3 bases and 1 base, with 6 bases remaining between them. CDR1 and CDR2 from the germline V gene are SGHTA and FQGNSA. This CDR3 region has 14 residues. The CDR3 spells CASSFRGNTGELFF. The CDR3 nucleotides are TGTGCCAGCAGCTTCCGCGGGAACACCGGGGAGCTGTTTTTT. The whole variable domain, remainder taken from reference TRBV7-2 and TRBJ2-2, is GAGVSQSPSNKVTEKGKDVELRCDPISGHTALYWYRQSLGQGLEFLIYFQGNSAPDKSGLPSDRFSAERTGGSVSTLTIQRTQQEDSAVYLCASSFRGNTGELFFGEGSRLTVL.